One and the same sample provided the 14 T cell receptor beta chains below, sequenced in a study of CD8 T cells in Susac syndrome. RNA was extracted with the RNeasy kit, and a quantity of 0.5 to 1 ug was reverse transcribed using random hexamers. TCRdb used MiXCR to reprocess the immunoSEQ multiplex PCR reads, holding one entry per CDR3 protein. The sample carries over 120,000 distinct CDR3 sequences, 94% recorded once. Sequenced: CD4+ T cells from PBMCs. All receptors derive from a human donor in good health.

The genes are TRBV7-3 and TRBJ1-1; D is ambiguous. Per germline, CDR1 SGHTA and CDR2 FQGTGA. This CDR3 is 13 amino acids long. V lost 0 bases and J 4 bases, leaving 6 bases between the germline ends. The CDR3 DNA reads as TGTGCCAGCAGCTTAACTCCGAGCACTGAAGCTTTCTTT. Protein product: CASSLTPSTEAFF.

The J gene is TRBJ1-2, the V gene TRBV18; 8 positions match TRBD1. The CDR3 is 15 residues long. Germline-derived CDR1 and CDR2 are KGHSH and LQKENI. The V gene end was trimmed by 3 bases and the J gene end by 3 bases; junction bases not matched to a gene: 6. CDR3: CASSPSTGGDYGYTF. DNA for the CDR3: TGTGCCAGCTCACCCTCAACAGGGGGAGACTATGGCTACACCTTC.

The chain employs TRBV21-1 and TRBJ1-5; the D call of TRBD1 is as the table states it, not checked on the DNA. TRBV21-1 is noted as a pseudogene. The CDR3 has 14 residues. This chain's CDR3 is CASRGGRRNQPQHF. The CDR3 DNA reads TGTGCCAGCAGGGGGGGCCGACGCAATCAGCCCCAGCATTTT.

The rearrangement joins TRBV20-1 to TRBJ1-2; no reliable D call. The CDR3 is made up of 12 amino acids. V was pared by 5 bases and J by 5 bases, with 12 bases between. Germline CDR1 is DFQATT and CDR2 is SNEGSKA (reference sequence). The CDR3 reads CSALSLAYGYTF. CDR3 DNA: TGCAGTGCTCTTTCACTCGCATATGGCTACACCTTC.

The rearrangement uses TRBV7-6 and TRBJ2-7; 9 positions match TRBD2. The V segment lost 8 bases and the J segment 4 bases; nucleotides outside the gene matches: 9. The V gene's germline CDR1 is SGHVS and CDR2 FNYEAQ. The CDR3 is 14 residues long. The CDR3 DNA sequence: TGTGCCAGCGTTTTCATAGCGGGAGCATACGAGCAGTACTTC. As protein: CASVFIAGAYEQYF.

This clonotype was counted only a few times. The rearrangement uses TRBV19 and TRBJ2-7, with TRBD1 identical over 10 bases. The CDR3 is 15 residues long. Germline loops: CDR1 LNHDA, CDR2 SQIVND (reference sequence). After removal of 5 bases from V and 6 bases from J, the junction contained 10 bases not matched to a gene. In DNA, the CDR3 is TGTGCCAGTAGTTTCTCCCGGGACAGGGGAGGCGAGCAGTACTTC. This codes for CASSFSRDRGGEQYF.

As DNA, the CDR3 is TGTGCCAGCAGCCTCCCCAGCGGGAGGGTGCCAGATACGCAGTATTTT. It specifies CASSLPSGRVPDTQYF. The chain employs TRBV5-6 and TRBJ2-3; 10 bases map to TRBD2. Trimming at V came to 4 bases and at J to 4 bases, leaving 9 bases not matched to a gene. Germline V CDR1 and CDR2: SGHDT, YYEEEE. The CDR3 length is 16 residues.

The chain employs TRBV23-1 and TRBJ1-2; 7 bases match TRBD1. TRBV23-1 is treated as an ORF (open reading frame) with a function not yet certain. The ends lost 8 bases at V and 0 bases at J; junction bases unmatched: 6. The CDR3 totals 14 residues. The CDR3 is CASPRQGPNYGYTF. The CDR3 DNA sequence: TGCGCCAGCCCTCGACAGGGTCCTAACTATGGCTACACCTTC.

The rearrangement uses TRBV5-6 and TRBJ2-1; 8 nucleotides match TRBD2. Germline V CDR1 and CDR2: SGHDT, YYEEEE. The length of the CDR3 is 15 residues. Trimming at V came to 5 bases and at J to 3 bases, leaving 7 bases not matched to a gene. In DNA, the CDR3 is TGTGCCAGCAGGGTGAGGCTAGCGGGCTACAATGAGCAGTTCTTC. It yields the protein CASRVRLAGYNEQFF.

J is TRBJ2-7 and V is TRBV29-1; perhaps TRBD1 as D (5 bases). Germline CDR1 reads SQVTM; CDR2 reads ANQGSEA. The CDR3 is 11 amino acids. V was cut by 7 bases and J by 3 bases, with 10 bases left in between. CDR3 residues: CSGATVYEQYF. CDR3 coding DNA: TGCAGCGGGGCGACAGTCTACGAGCAGTACTTC.

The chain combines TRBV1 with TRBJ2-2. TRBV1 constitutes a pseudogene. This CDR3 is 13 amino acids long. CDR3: CTSSLYDTGELFF. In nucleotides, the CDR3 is TGCACCAGCAGCCTTTACGACACCGGGGAGCTGTTTTTT.

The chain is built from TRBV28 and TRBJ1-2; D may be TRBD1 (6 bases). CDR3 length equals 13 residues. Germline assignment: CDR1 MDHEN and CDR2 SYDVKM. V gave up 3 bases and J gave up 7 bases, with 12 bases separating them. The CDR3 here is CASSFQQGSGYTF. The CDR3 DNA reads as TGTGCCAGCAGTTTCCAACAGGGTTCTGGCTACACCTTC.

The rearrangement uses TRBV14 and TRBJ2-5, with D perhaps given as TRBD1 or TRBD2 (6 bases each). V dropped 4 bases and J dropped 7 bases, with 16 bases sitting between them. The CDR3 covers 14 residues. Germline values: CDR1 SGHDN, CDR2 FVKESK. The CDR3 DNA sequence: TGTGCCAGCAGCCTCGGGGGCAATCGAGGGACCCAGTACTTC. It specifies CASSLGGNRGTQYF.

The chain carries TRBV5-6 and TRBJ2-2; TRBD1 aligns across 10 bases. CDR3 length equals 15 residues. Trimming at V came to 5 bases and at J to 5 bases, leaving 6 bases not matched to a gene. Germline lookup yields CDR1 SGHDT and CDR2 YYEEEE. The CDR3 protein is CASSSGTGVTGELFF. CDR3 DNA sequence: TGTGCCAGCAGTTCCGGGACAGGGGTGACCGGGGAGCTGTTTTTT.